These 9 T cell receptor beta chains share one sample of origin, sequenced in a study of control samples from healthy donors and cancer patients. The repertoire was sequenced with immunoSEQ multiplex PCR; TCRdb's copy has only in-frame clones and lacks some. The repertoire holds around 50,000 clones, with about 86% as singletons. The sequenced sample was PBMCs. The receptors derive from a woman aged 45 to 65 with lung cancer.

The chain recombines TRBV6-4 with TRBJ1-1, with D perhaps matching TRBD1 (6 bases). Looked up from germline, CDR1 is MRHNA and CDR2 is SNTAGT. Trimming took off 3 bases at V and 7 bases at J, with 15 bases between the two ends. The CDR3 runs to 14 residues. The CDR3 sequence is CASSETPQGSEAFF. The CDR3 nucleotides are TGTGCCAGCAGTGAAACTCCTCAGGGGAGTGAAGCTTTCTTT.

The rearrangement joins TRBV30 to TRBJ1-6; D unresolved. V was pared by 3 bases and J by 2 bases, with 20 bases between. The CDR3 totals 18 residues. From germline, CDR1 is GTSNPN and CDR2 SVGIG (reference sequence). In nucleotides, the CDR3 is TGTGCCTGGAGACTAGAAGGGCGCCTCGGAGCCTATAATTCACCCCTCCACTTT. Translated, it gives CAWRLEGRLGAYNSPLHF.

The chain combines TRBV19 with TRBJ2-6; tentatively, D is TRBD1 (5 bases). V was pared by 7 bases and J by 1 base, with 11 bases between. The CDR3 is made up of 15 amino acids. Germline-derived CDR1 and CDR2 are LNHDA and SQIVND (reference sequence). The CDR3 protein is CASTTQGSGANVLTF. CDR3 coding DNA: TGTGCCAGTACTACTCAGGGTTCTGGGGCCAACGTCCTGACTTTC.

V is TRBV2 and J is TRBJ1-6; tentatively, D is TRBD1 (5 bases). The CDR3 sequence is 14 residues long. Germline V CDR1 and CDR2: SNHLY, FYNNEI. Trimming took 5 bases from V and 7 from J, leaving 12 bases between them. The CDR3 sequence is CASSSGDGNSPLHF. CDR3 DNA: TGTGCCAGCAGTTCCGGGGACGGGAATTCACCCCTCCACTTT.

The chain employs TRBV6-6 and TRBJ1-2, with TRBD1 identical over 10 bases. Germline lookup yields CDR1 MNHNY and CDR2 SVGAGI (reference sequence). The trim removed 5 bases at V and 2 bases at J, leaving 8 bases unmatched. The CDR3 consists of 16 residues. CDR3 sequence: CASSRQGAELNYGYTF. CDR3 in DNA: TGTGCCAGCAGTCGACAGGGGGCCGAATTAAACTATGGCTACACCTTC.

The V gene is TRBV18, the J gene TRBJ1-1; maybe TRBD1 (5 bases). V shed 1 base and J shed 6 bases, with 9 bases lying between them. CDR3 size: 13 residues. Germline V gene lookup returns CDR1 KGHSH and CDR2 LQKENI. The CDR3 reads CASSPQGLAEAFF. The CDR3 bases are TGTGCCAGCTCACCACAGGGGCTCGCTGAAGCTTTCTTT.

This clone turned up a few times. J is TRBJ1-1 and V is TRBV14, with unresolved D. CDR1 is SGHDN, CDR2 FVKESK, per germline. The CDR3 has 15 amino acids. V was clipped by 0 bases and J by 10 bases, with 18 bases between them. The CDR3 DNA reads TGTGCCAGCAGCCAAGATCACGCATCCCTCCGGGGAGCTTTCTTT. This translates into CASSQDHASLRGAFF.

J is TRBJ2-3 and V is TRBV6-5; 8 bases agree with TRBD2. Germline V CDR1 and CDR2: MNHEY, SVGAGI. The CDR3 covers 14 residues. The V gene end was trimmed by 5 bases and the J gene end by 4 bases; junction bases not matched to a gene: 5. The CDR3 DNA reads TGTGCCAGCAGTCAACGGGGGGGCTCAGATACGCAGTATTTT. It translates to CASSQRGGSDTQYF.

The chain combines TRBV5-1 with TRBJ1-6; unclear D gene. Deletions cut 4 bases from V and 10 bases from J, with 15 bases between. The CDR3 extends over 14 amino acids. CDR1 and CDR2 (germline): SGHRS, YFSETQ. In DNA, the CDR3 is TGCGCCAGCAGCCCGTCCCTGGTTGGATCACCCCTCCACTTT. Residues: CASSPSLVGSPLHF.